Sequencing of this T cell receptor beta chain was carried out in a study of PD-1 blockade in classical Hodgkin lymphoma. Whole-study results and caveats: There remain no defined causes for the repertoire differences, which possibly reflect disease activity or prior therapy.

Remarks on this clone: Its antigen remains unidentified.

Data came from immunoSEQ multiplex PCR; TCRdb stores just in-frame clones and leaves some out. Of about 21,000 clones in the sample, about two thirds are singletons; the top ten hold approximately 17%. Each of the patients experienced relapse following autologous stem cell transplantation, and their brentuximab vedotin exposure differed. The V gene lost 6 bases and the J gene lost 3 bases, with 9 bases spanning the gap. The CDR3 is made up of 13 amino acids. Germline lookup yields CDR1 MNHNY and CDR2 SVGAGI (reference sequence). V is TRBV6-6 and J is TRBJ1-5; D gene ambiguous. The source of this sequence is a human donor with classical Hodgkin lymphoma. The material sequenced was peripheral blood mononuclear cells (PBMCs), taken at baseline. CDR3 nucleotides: TGTGCCAGCAGCCGAGAATCCAATCAGCCCCAGCATTTT. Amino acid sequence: CASSRESNQPQHF.